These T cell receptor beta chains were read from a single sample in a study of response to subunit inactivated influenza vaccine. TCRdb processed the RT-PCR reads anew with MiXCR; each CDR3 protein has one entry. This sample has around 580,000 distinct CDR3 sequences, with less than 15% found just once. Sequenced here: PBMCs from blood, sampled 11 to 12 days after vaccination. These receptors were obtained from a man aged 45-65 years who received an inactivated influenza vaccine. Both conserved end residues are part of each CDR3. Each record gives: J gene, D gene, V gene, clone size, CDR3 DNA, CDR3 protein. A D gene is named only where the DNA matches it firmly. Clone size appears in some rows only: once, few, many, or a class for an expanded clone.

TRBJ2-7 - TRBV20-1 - TGCAGTGCTAGAGGGGCTAGCTCTTTCGGCTACGAGCAGTACTTC CSARGASSFGYEQYF
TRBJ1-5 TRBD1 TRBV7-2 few TGTGCCAGCAGCCCGACAGGGCCAGGGCAGCCCCAGCATTTT CASSPTGPGQPQHF
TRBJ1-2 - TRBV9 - TGTGCCAGCAGCGCCAGCTCAACTTGGGGCTACACCTTC CASSASSTWGYTF
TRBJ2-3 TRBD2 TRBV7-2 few TGTGCCAGCAGCTTAGCTAGCGGGGGGCGACGACTGCGCACAGATACGCAGTATTTT CASSLASGGRRLRTDTQYF
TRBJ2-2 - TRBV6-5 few TGTGCCAGCAGTTACTCTGCGACGACAGGTTCGAACACCGGGGAGCTGTTTTTT CASSYSATTGSNTGELFF
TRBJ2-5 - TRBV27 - TGTGCCAGCAGACCGAATCCCCAAGAGACCCAGTACTTC CASRPNPQETQYF
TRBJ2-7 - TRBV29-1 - TGCAGCGTTGAAGTCCAGGGTATCTACGAGCAGTACTTC CSVEVQGIYEQYF
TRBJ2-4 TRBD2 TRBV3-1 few TGTGCCAGCAGCCCGACGGGACTAGCGGGGGGGGGAAACATTCAGTACTTC CASSPTGLAGGGNIQYF
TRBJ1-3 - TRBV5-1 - TGCGCCAGCAGCTATGACAGCCGCTCTGGAAACACCATATATTTT CASSYDSRSGNTIYF
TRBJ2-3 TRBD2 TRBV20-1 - TGCAGTGCTAGAGATCTAGCGGGAGCGGGCGATACGCAGTATTTT CSARDLAGAGDTQYF
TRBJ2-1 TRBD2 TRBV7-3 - TGTGCCAGCAGCTTAGGCCGACTAGCGGGAGCGATGAATGAGCAGTTCTTC CASSLGRLAGAMNEQFF
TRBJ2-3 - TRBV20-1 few TGCAGTGCTAGAGGGCCCCGGACCGATACGCAGTATTTT CSARGPRTDTQYF
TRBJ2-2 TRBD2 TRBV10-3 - TGTGCCATCAGTGAGATGCTAGCGGGGGTCGGGGAGCTGTTTTTT CAISEMLAGVGELFF
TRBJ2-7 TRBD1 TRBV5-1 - TGCGCCAGCAGCCAAACAGGGGTCCTCTCCTACGAGCAGTACTTC CASSQTGVLSYEQYF
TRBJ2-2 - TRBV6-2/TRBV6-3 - TGTGCCAGCAGTTACTGGGTCCCGGGGGGCCACTACACCGGGGAGCTGTTTTTT CASSYWVPGGHYTGELFF
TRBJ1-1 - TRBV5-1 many TGCGCCAGCAGCTTGTCCAGGGACACTGAAGCTTTCTTT CASSLSRDTEAFF
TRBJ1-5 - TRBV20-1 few TGCAGTGCTAGGTGGGGCCGGGGTCAGCCCCAGCATTTT CSARWGRGQPQHF
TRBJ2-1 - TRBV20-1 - TGCAGTGCTAGGTATCGGCTAGCGCCTTACAATGAGCAGTTCTTC CSARYRLAPYNEQFF
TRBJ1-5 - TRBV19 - TGTGCCAGTAGTATAGACTCAGGCAAGCAGCCCCAGCATTTT CASSIDSGKQPQHF
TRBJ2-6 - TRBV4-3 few TGCGCCAGCAGCCAAGAACATCGCTCTGGGGCCAACGTCCTGACTTTC CASSQEHRSGANVLTF
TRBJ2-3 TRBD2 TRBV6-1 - TGTGCCAGCAGCGAATCTAGCGGAACACGCACAGATACGCAGTATTTT CASSESSGTRTDTQYF
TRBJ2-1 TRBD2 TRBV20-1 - TGCAGTGCTAGAGACAGCGGGGGGTCCGATGAGCAGTTCTTC CSARDSGGSDEQFF
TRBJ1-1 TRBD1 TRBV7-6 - TGTGCCAGCAGCCGAAGACAGGGGGCTGAGGCTTTCTTT CASSRRQGAEAFF
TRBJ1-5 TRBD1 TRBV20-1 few TGCAGTGCTATTTTGGGACAGGGGGTCAATCAGCCCCAGCATTTT CSAILGQGVNQPQHF
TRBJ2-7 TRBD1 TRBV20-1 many TGCAGTGCTAGAGTAATCCGGGACAGGACCTCCTACGAGCAGTACTTC CSARVIRDRTSYEQYF
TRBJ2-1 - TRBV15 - TGTGCCACCCAGAATACTCCGGGACGTACTTACAATGAGCAGTTCTTC CATQNTPGRTYNEQFF
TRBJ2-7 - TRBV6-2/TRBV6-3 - TGTGCCAGCAAAAGGATTGGATACGAGCAGTACTTC CASKRIGYEQYF
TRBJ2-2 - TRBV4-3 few TGCGCCAGCAGCCATAGGGACCGATACACCGGGGAGCTGTTTTTT CASSHRDRYTGELFF
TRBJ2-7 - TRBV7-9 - TGTGCCAGCAGCTTAGTAATTAGGGCCGGGCTCGACGAGCAGTACTTC CASSLVIRAGLDEQYF
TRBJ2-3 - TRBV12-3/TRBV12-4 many TGTGCCAGCAGTTCTCCGATGGGTACGCAGTATTTT CASSSPMGTQYF
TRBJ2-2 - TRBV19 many TGTGCCAGTAGTATAAAAGCCATAGGGGAGCTGTTTTTT CASSIKAIGELFF
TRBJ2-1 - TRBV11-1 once TGTGCCAGCAGCCGCCTACAAGCGTACAATGGGCAGTTCTTC CASSRLQAYNGQFF
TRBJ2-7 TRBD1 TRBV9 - TGTGCCAGCAGCGTCGGACAGGGCGATCGCTACGAGCAGTACTTC CASSVGQGDRYEQYF
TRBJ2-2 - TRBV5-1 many TGCGCCAGCAGCTTGGGTCAGGGGAACACCGGGGAGCTGTTTTTT CASSLGQGNTGELFF
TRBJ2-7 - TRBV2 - TGTGCCAGCAGGATGGTCCCCTACGAGCAGTACTTC CASRMVPYEQYF
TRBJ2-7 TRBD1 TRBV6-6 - TGTGCCAGCAGGACAGGGGCAGGGGAGCAGTACTTC CASRTGAGEQYF
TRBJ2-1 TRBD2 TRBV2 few TGTGCCAGCACCGAAGGGCTAGCGGGAGCAAGTGAGCAGTTCTTC CASTEGLAGASEQFF
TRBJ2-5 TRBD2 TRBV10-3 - TGTGCCATCAGGCAGGGACTAGCTGAAGAGACCCAGTACTTC CAIRQGLAEETQYF
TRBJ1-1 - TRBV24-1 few TGTGCCACCTCCCGGACGAGTGAGAACACTGAAGCTTTCTTT CATSRTSENTEAFF
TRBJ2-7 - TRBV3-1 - TGTGCCAGCAGCGACCAGAAGGGTCAGGAGCAGTACTTC CASSDQKGQEQYF
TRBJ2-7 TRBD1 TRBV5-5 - TGTGCCAGCAGCTTGGGGGGACAGGGGGCGAACTACGAGCAGTACTTC CASSLGGQGANYEQYF
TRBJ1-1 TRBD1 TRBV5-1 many TGCGCCAGCAGCTTACAGGGGGCGCCGACTGAAGCTTTCTTT CASSLQGAPTEAFF
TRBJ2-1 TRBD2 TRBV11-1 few TGTGCCAGCAGCTTAGGATGGTCTAGCGGGAGAGTCGACAATGAGCAGTTCTTC CASSLGWSSGRVDNEQFF
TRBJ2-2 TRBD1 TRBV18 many TGTGCCAGCTCACCACGACAGGGACGCACCGGGGAGCTGTTTTTT CASSPRQGRTGELFF
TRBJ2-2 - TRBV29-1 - TGCAGCGTTGTCGGGGTCGGGGAGCTGTTTTTT CSVVGVGELFF
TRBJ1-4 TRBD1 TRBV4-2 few TGTGCCAGCAGCCAAGATTTGACAGGGGATGAAAAACTGTTTTTT CASSQDLTGDEKLFF
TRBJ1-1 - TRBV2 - TGTGCCAGCAGGGTTGGTGGGACTGGGAACACTGAAGCTTTCTTT CASRVGGTGNTEAFF
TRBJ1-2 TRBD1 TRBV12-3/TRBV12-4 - TGTGCCAGCAGTTTAGCAGCGGGACAGGGGGCGGGCTACACCTTC CASSLAAGQGAGYTF
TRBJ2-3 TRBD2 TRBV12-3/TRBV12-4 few TGTGCCAGCACCCGGGGGGGAGGGACAGATACGCAGTATTTT CASTRGGGTDTQYF
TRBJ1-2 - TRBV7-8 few TGTGCCAGCAGCTTAGACCCACAGGGCTCCTATGGCTACACCTTC CASSLDPQGSYGYTF
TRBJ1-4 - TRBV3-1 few TGTGCCAGCAGCGGATGGGCTAATGAAAAACTGTTTTTT CASSGWANEKLFF
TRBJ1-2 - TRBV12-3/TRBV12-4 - TGTGCCAGCAGCCGGGATCCAAACTATGGCTACACCTTC CASSRDPNYGYTF
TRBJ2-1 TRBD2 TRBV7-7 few TGTGCTAGCAGCTTAGAAGGGACTAGTCCCTACAATGAGCAGTTCTTC CASSLEGTSPYNEQFF
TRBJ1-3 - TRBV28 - TGTGCCAGCAGTTTATCGGGGGGCAGTGGAAACACCATATATTTT CASSLSGGSGNTIYF
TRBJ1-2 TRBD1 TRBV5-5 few TGTGCCAGCAGCTTAAAGATGACAGGGGGTTTTTATGGCTACACCTTC CASSLKMTGGFYGYTF
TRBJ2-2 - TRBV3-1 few TGTGCCAGCAGCCAAGGAGCCAGGGGAGGCGGGGAGCTGTTTTTT CASSQGARGGGELFF
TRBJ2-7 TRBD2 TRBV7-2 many TGTGCCAGCAGGGAATCTAGCGGGGTCCACGAGCAGTACTTC CASRESSGVHEQYF
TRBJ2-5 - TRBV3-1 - TGTGCCAGCAGCCAAGATGATAGCGATCAAGAGACCCAGTACTTC CASSQDDSDQETQYF
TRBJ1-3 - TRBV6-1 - TGTGCCAGCAGCAACTTAAGGACGGCTGGAAACACCATATATTTT CASSNLRTAGNTIYF